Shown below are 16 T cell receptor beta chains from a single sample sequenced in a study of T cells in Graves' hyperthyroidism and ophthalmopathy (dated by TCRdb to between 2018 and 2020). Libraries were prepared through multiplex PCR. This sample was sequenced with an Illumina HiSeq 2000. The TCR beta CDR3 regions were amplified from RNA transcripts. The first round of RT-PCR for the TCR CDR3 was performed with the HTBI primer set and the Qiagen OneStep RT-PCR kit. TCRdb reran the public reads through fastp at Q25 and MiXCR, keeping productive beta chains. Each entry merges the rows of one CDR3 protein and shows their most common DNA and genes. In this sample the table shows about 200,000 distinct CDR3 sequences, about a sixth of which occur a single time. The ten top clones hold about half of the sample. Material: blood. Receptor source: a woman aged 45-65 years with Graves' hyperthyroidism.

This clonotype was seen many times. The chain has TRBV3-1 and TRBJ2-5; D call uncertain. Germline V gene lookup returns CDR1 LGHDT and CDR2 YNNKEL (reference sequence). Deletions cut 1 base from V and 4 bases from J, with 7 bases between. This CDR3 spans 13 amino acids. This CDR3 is CASSQVIGETQYF. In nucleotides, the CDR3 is TGTGCCAGCAGCCAAGTAATAGGAGAGACCCAGTACTTC.

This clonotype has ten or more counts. CDR3 nucleotide sequence: TGCAGCGTTGATCGGGGACTAAGTACCTTTGGTCATGGCTACACCTTC. This encodes CSVDRGLSTFGHGYTF. The chain combines TRBV29-1 with TRBJ1-2, with D possibly matching TRBD1 (5 bases). The CDR3 consists of 16 residues. CDR1 and CDR2 from the germline V gene are SQVTM and ANQGSEA. The V end was cut by 3 bases, the J end by 6 bases, with 23 bases between.

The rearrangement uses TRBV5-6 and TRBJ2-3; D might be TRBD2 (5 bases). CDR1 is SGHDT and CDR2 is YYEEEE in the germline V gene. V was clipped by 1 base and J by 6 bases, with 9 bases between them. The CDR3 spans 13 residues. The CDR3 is CASSLFRRDTQYF. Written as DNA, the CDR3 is TGTGCCAGCAGCTTGTTCCGGAGGGATACGCAGTATTTT.

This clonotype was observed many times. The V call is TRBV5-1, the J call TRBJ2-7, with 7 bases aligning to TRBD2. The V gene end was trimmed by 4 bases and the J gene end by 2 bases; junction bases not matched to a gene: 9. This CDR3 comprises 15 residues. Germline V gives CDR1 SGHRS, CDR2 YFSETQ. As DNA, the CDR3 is TGCGCCAGCAGCGCCTCTAGCGGACTAACCTACGAGCAGTACTTC. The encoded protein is CASSASSGLTYEQYF. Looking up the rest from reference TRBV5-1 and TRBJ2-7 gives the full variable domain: KAGVTQTPRYLIKTRGQQVTLSCSPISGHRSVSWYQQTPGQGLQFLFEYFSETQRNKGNFPGRFSGRQFSNSRSEMNVSTLELGDSALYLCASSASSGLTYEQYFGPGTRLTVT.

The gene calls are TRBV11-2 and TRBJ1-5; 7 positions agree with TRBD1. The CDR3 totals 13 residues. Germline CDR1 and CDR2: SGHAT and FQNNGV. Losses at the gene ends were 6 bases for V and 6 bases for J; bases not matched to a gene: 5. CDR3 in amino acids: CASRDRQGQPQHF. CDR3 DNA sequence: TGTGCCAGCAGGGACAGGCAAGGTCAGCCCCAGCATTTT.

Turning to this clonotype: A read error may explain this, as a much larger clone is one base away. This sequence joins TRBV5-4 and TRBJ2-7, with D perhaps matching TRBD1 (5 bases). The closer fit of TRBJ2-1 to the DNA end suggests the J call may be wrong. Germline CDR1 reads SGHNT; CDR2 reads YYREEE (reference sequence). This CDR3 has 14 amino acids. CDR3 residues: CASTRAEGNYEQFF. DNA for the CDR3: TGTGCCAGCACCAGGGCGGAAGGTAACTACGAGCAGTTCTTC.

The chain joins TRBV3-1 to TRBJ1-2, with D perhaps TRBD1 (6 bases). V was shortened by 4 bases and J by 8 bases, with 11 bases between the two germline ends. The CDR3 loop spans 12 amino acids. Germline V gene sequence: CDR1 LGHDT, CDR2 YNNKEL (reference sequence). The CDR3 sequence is CASSPQGGGYTF. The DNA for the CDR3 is TGTGCCAGCAGCCCACAGGGTGGAGGCTACACCTTC.

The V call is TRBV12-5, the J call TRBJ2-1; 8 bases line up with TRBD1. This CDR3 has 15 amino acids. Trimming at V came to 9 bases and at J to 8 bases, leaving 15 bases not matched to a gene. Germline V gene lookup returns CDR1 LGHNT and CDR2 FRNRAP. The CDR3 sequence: CASAVRTGSQDEQFF. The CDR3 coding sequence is TGTGCTAGCGCCGTTCGGACAGGGAGTCAGGATGAGCAGTTCTTC.

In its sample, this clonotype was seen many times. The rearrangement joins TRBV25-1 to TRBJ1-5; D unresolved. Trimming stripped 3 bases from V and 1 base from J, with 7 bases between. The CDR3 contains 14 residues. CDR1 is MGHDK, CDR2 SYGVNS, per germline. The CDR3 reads CASSEDGSNQPQHF. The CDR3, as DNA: TGTGCCAGCAGTGAGGACGGAAGCAATCAGCCCCAGCATTTT.

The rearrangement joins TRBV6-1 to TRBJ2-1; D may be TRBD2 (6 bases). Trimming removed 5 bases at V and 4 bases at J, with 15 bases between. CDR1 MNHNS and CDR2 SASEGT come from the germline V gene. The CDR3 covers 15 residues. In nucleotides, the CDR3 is TGTGCCAGCAGTTATGGGTCGGGAGAATACAATGAGCAGTTCTTC. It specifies CASSYGSGEYNEQFF.

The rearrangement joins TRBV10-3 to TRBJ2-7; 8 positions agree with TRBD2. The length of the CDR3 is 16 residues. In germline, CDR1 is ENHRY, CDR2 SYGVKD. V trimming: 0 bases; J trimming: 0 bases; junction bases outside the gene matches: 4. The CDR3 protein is CAISESKRESSYEQYF. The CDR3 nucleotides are TGTGCCATCAGTGAGTCCAAGCGGGAGAGCTCCTACGAGCAGTACTTC.

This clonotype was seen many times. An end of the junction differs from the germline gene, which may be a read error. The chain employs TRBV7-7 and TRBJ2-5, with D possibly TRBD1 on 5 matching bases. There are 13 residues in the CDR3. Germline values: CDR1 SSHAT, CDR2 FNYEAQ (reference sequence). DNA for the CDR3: TGTGCTAGCAGCCCAGGGTTGAGGGAGACCCAGTACTTC. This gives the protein CASSPGLRETQYF.

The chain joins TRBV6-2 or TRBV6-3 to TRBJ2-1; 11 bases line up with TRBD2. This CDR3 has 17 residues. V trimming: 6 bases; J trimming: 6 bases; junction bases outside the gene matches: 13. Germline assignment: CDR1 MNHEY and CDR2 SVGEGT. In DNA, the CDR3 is TGTGCCAGCAGCCTACTAGCGGGAGCCAACCGTGGCAATGAGCAGTTCTTC. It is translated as CASSLLAGANRGNEQFF.

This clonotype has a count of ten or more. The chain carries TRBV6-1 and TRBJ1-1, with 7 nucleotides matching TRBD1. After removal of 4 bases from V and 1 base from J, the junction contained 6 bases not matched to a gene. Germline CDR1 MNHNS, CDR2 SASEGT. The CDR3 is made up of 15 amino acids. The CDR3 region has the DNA TGTGCCAGCAGTGCGCAGGGGGTGGGGAACACTGAAGCTTTCTTT. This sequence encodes CASSAQGVGNTEAFF.

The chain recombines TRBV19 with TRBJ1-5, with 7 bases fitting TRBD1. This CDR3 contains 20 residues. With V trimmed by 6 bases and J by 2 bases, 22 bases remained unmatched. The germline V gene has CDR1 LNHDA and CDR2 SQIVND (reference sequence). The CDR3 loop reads CASSPYQFNRGRGGNQPQHF. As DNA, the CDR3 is TGTGCCAGTAGCCCTTATCAGTTTAACAGGGGCCGGGGGGGCAATCAGCCCCAGCATTTT.

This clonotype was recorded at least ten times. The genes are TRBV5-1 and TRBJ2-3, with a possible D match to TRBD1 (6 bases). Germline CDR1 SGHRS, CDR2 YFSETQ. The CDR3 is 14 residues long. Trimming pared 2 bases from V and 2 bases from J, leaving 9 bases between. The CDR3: CASSLGGTTDTQYF. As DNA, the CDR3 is TGCGCCAGCAGCTTAGGGGGAACCACAGATACGCAGTATTTT.